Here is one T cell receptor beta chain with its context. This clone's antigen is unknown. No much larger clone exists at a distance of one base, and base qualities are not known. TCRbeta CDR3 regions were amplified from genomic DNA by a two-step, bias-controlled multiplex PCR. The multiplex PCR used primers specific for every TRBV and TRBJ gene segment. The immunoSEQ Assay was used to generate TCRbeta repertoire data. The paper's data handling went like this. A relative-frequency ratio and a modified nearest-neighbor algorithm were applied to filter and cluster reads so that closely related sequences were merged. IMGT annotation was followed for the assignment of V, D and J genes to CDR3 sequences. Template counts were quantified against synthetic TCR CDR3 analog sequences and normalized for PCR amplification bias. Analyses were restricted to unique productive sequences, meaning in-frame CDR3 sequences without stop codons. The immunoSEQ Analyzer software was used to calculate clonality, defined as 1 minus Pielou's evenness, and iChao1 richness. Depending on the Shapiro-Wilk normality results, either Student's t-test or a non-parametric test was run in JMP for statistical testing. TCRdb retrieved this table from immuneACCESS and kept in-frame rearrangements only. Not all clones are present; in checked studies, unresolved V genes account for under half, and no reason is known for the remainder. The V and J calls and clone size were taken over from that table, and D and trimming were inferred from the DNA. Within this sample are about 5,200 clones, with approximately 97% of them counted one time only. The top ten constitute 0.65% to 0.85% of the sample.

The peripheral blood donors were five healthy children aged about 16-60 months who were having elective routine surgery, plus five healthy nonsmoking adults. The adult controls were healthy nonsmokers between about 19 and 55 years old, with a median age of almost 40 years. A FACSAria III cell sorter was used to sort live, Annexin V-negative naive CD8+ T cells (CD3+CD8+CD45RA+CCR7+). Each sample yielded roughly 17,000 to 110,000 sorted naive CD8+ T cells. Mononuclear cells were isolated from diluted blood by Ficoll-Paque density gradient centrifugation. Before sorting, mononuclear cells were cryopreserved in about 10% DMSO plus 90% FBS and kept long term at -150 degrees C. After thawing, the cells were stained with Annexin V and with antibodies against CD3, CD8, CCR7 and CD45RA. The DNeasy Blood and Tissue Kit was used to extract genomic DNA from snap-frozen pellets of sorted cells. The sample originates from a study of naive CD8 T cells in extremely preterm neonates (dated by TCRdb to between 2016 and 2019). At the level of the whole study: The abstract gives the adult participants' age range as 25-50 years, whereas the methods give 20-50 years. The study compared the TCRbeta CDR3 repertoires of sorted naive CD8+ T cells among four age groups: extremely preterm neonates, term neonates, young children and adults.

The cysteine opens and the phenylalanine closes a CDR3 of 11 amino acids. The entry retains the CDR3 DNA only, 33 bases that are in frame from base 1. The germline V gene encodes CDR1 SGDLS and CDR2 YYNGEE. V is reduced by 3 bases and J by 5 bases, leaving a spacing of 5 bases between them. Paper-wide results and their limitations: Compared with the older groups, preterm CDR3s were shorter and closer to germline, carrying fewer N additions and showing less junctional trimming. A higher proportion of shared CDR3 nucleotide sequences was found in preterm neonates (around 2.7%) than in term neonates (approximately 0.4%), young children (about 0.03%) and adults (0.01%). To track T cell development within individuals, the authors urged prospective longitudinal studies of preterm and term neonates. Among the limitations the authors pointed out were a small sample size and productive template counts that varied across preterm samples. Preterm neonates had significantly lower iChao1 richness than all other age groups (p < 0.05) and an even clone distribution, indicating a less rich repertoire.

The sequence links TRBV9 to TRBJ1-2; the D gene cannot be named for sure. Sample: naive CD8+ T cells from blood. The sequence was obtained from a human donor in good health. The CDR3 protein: CASSGLYGYTF. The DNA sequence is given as TGTGCCAGCAGCGGACTGTATGGCTACACCTTC.